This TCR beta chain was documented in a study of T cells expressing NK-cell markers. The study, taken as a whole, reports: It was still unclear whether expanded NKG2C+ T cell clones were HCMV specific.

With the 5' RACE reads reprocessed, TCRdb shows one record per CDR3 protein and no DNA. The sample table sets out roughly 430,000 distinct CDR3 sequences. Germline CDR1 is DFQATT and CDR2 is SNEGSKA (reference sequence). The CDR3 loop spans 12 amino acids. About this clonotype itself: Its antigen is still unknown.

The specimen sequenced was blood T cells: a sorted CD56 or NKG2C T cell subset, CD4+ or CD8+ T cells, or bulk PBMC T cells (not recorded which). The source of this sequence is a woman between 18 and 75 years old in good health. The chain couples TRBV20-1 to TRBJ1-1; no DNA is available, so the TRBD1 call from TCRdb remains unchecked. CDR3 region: CSARGGRNEAFF.